A single TCR beta chain is shown here with its context. Its antigen remains unidentified. Use of 60 Vbeta and 13 Jbeta primers characterized the PCR. Repertoires were generated with immunoSEQ multiplex PCR, while TCRdb's copy carries only in-frame clones and drops some. The sample consists of approximately 170,000 clones, roughly 67% of them appearing once. This record comes from a study of cytomegalovirus exposure and HLA in healthy donors. Findings and limits, study-wide: V- and J-gene trimming of TCR beta was linked (in a later analysis) to a missense DCLRE1C variant. A later analysis found TCR association rates differed by HLA locus, highest for DRB1 and lowest for HLA-C. A later analysis reportedly found fewer N-insertions in an Asian-associated ancestry cluster than the roughly 670-donor mean. It emerged from a later analysis that several of the most significant clusters appeared to be linked to common viral pathogens.

In germline, CDR1 is MGHRA, CDR2 YSYEKL. The CDR3 is 17 amino acids. V shed 3 bases and J 2 bases; nucleotides not matched to a gene: 6. This rearrangement joins TRBV4-1 to TRBJ2-5; TRBD2 matches at 13 bases. Sequencing was done on a sample of PBMCs. The source is a woman between 18 and 30 years old in good health and CMV-seropositive. In DNA, the CDR3 is TGCGCCAGCAGCCAGATAGGACTAGCGGGGGTACAAGAGACCCAGTACTTC. Residues: CASSQIGLAGVQETQYF.